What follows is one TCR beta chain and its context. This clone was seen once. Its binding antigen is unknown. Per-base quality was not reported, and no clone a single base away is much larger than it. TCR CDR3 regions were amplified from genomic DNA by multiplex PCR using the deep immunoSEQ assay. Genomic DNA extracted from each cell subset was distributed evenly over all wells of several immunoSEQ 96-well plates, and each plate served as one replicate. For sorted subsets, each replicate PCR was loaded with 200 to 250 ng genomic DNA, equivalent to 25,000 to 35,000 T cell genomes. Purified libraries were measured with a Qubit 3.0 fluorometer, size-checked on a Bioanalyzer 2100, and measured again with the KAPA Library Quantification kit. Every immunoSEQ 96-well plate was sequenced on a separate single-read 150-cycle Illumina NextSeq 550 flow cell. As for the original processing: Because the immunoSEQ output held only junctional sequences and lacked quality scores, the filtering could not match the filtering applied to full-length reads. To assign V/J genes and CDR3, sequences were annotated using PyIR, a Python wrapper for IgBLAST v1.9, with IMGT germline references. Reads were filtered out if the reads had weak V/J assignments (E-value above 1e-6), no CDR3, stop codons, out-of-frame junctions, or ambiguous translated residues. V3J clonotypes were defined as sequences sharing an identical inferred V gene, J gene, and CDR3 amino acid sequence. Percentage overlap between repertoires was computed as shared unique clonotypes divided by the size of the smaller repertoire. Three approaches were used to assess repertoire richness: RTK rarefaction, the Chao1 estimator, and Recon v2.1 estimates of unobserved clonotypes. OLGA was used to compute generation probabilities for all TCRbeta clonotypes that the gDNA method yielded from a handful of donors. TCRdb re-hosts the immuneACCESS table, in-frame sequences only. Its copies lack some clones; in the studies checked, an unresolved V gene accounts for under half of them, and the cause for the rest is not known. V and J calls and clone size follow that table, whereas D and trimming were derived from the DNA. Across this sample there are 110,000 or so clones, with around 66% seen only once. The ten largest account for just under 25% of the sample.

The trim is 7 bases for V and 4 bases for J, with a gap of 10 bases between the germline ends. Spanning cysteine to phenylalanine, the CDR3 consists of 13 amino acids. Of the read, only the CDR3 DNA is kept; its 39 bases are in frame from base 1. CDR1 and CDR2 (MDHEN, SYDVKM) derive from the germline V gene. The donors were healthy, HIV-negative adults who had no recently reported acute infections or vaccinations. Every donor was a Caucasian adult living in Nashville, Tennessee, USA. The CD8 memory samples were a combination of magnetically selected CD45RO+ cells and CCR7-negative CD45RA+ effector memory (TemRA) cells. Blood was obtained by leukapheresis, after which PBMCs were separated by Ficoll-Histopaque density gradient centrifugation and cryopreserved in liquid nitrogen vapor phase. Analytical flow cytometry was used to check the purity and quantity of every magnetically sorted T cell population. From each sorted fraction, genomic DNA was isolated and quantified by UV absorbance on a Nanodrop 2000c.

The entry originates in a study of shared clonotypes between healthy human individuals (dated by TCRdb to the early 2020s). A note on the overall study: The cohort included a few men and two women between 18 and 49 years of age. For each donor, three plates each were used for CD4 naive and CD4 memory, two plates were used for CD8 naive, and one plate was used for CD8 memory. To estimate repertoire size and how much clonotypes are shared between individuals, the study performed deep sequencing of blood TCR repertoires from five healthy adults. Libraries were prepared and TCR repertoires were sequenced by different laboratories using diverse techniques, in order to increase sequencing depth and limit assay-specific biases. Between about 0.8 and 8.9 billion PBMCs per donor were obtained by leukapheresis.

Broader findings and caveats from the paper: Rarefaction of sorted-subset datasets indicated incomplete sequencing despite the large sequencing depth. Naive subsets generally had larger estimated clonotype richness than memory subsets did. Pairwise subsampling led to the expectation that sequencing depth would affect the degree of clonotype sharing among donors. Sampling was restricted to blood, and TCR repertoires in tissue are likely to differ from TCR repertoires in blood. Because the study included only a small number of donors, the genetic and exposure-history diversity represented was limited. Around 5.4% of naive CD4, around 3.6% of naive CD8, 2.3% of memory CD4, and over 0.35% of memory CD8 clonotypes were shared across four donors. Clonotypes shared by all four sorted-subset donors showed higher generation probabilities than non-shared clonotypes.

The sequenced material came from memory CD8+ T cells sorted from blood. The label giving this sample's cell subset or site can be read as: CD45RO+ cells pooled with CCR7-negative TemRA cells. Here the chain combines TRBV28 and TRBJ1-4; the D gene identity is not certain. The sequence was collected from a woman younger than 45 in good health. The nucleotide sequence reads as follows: TGTGCCAGCATTTCCGGGGTTAATGAAAAACTGTTTTTT. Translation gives CASISGVNEKLFF.